This entry features one T cell receptor (beta chain) sequence. Its antigen is as yet unknown. This sample is drawn from a study of post-analysis software for immune sequencing data. Study in general: Included courses were relapsing-remitting and secondary progressive multiple sclerosis; progressive-relapsing multiple sclerosis was also included. General study findings and limits: TRBV segments more frequent in patients than in controls numbered roughly 5 and included TRBV5-6, TRBV5-1 and TRBV20-1.

Deletions cut 0 bases from V and 4 bases from J, with 11 bases between. Per the germline V gene, CDR1 is SGHRS and CDR2 is YFSETQ. This CDR3 spans 14 amino acids. Sequencing libraries made from TCR beta cDNA carried unique molecular identifiers. Input of about 1 to 11 million T cells yielded roughly 0.5 million cDNA molecules. TCRdb used MiXCR to reprocess the PCR reads, holding one entry per CDR3 protein. The table lists about 820,000 distinct CDR3 sequences, approximately 53% of them singletons, with approximately 4.5% in the top ten. The sample was blood. The TCR was taken from a girl aged 10 to 17 with multiple sclerosis. The chain couples TRBV5-1 to TRBJ2-7; D is unclear. The CDR3 protein is CASSLGESAYEQYF. DNA for the CDR3: TGCGCCAGCAGCTTGGGCGAATCGGCTTACGAGCAGTACTTC.